These 5 T cell receptor beta chains share one sample of origin, sequenced in a study of patients and donors after allogeneic stem cell transplantation. Each CDR3 protein is one row after TCRdb ran MiXCR on the RT-PCR reads. The profile covers hundreds of thousands of distinct CDR3 sequences, with roughly 16% appearing a single time and just over 7% taken by the ten largest. The sequencing input was blood, either unsorted or a sorted T cell fraction (not recorded which). Receptors were obtained from a human donor who was either an allogeneic HSCT recipient or a stem cell or donor lymphocyte infusion donor (not recorded which). It is not recorded whose cells these are; they may come from a transplant donor.

This chain uses TRBV7-3 with TRBJ1-4; D call uncertain. CDR1 and CDR2 (germline): SGHTA, FQGTGA. The CDR3 sequence is 14 residues long. Trimming stripped 5 bases from V and 4 bases from J, with 11 bases between. CDR3 sequence reads: CASSTQGYNEKLFF. The CDR3 nucleotides are TGTGCCAGCAGCACCCAAGGATATAATGAAAAACTGTTTTTT.

This chain connects TRBV20-1 to TRBJ2-7; the D is unclear. The CDR3 runs to 13 residues. Trimming removed 5 bases from V and 5 bases from J, with 16 bases in between. From germline, CDR1 is DFQATT and CDR2 SNEGSKA (reference sequence). The CDR3 DNA reads TGCAGTGCTGCCGGGCCCCCGAAGGACGAGCAGTACTTC. Protein product: CSAAGPPKDEQYF.

The sample holds a few counts of this clonotype. The V and J genes are TRBV2 and TRBJ2-7; the match to TRBD1 covers 8 bases. In germline, CDR1 is SNHLY, CDR2 FYNNEI. J was trimmed by 4 bases and V by 7 bases; bases with no gene match: 6. This CDR3 region has 13 residues. CDR3: CASTLTGVYEQYF. CDR3 coding DNA: TGTGCCAGCACCCTGACAGGGGTGTACGAGCAGTACTTC.

This clonotype was counted a few times. V gene TRBV2 combines with J gene TRBJ1-1; D is unclear. The length of the CDR3 is 15 residues. Trimming removed 2 bases from V and 4 bases from J, with 14 bases in between. Germline CDR1 reads SNHLY; CDR2 reads FYNNEI. The CDR3 DNA reads as TGTGCCAGCAGTGAATCCGTCGGGATTGGCACTGAAGCTTTCTTT. Its translation is CASSESVGIGTEAFF.

This clonotype has only a few counts. The chain carries TRBV10-3 and TRBJ2-6; tentative D call: TRBD1 (6 bases). The length of the CDR3 is 16 residues. V lost 2 bases and J 2 bases, leaving 10 bases between the germline ends. Germline V gives CDR1 ENHRY, CDR2 SYGVKD. In DNA form, the CDR3 reads TGTGCCATCAGTGAGACAGGGACAACTGGGGCCAACGTCCTGACTTTC. Its protein is CAISETGTTGANVLTF.